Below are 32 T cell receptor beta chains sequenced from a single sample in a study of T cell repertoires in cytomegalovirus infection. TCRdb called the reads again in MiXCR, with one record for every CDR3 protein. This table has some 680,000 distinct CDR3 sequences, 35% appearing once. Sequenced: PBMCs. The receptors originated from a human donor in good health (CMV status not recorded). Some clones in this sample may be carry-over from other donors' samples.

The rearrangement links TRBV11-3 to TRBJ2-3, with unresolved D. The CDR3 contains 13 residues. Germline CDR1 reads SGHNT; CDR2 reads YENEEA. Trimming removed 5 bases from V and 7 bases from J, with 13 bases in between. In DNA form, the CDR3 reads TGTGCCAGCAGCCTGGACCGTGAACATACGCAGTATTTT. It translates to CASSLDREHTQYF. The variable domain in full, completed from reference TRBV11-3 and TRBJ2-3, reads EAGVVQSPRYKIIEKKQPVAFWCNPISGHNTLYWYLQNLGQGPELLIRYENEEAVDDSQLPKDRFSAERLKGVDSTLKIQPAELGDSAVYLCASSLDREHTQYFGPGTRLTVL.

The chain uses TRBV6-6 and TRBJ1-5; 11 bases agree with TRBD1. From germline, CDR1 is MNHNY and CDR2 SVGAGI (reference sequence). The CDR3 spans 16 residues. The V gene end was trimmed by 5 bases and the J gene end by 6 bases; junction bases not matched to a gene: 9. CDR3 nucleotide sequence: TGTGCCAGCAGTCCCGGGGACAGGGGGTCAGGTCAGCCCCAGCATTTT. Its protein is CASSPGDRGSGQPQHF.

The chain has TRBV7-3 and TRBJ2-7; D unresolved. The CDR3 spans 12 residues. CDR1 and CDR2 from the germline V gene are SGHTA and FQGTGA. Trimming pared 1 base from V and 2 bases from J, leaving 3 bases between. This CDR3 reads CASSLMTYEQYF. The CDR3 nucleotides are TGTGCCAGCAGCTTAATGACCTACGAGCAGTACTTC. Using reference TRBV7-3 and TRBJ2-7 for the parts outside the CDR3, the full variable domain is GAGVSQTPSNKVTEKGKYVELRCDPISGHTALYWYRQSLGQGPEFLIYFQGTGAADDSGLPNDRFFAVRPEGSVSTLKIQRTERGDSAVYLCASSLMTYEQYFGPGTRLTVT.

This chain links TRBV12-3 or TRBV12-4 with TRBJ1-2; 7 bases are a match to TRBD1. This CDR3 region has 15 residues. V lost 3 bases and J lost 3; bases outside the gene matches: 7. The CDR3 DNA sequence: TGTGCCAGCAGTTTTCGAGGGACAGACCACTATGGCTACACCTTC. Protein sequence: CASSFRGTDHYGYTF.

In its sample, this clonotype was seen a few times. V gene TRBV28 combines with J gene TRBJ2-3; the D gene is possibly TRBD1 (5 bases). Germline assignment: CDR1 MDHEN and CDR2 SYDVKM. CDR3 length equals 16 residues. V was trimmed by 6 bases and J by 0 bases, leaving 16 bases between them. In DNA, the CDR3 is TGTGCCAGCAGGAAAGGGGTGTTAACGAGCACAGATACGCAGTATTTT. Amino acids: CASRKGVLTSTDTQYF.

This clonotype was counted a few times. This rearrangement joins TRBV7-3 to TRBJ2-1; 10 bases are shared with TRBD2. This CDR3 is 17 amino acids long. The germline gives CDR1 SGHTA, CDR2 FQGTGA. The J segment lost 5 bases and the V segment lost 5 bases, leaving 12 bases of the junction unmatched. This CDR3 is CASSKRAGTSVNNEQFF. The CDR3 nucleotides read TGTGCCAGCAGCAAACGGGCCGGGACTAGCGTCAACAATGAGCAGTTCTTC.

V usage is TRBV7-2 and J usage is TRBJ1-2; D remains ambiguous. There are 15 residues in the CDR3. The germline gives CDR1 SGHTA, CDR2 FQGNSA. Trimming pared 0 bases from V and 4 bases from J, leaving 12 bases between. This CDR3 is CASSLAGNGFYGYTF. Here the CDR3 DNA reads TGTGCCAGCAGCTTAGCCGGAAACGGTTTCTATGGCTACACCTTC.

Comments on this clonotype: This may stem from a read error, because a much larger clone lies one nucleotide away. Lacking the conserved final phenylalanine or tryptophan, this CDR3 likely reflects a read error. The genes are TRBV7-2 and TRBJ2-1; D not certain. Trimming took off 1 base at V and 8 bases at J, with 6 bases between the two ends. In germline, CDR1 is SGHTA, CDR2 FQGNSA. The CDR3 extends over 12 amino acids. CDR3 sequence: CASSLVTYEQFL. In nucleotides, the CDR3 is TGTGCCAGCAGCTTAGTCACATATGAGCAGTTCCTC.

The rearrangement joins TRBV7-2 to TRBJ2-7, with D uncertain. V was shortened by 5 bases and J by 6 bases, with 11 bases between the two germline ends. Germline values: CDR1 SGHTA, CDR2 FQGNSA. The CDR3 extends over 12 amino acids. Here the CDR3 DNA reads TGTGCCAGCAGCCCCAACTCCCTCGAGCAGTACTTC. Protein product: CASSPNSLEQYF.

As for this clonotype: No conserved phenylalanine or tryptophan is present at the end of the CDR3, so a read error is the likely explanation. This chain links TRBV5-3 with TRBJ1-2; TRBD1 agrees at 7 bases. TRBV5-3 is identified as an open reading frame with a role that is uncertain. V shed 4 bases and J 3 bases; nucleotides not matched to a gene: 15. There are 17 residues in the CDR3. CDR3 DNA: TGTGCCAGAAGCCCGTGGGTCGGTCGACAGGGTGACTATGGCTACACCTTA. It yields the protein CARSPWVGRQGDYGYTL.

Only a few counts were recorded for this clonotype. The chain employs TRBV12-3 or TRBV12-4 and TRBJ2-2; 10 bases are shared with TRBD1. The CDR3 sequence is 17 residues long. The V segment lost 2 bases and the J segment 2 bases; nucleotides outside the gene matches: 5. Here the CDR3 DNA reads TGTGCCAGCAGTTTACGAGACAGGGGGCCCAACACCGGGGAGCTGTTTTTT. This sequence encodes CASSLRDRGPNTGELFF.

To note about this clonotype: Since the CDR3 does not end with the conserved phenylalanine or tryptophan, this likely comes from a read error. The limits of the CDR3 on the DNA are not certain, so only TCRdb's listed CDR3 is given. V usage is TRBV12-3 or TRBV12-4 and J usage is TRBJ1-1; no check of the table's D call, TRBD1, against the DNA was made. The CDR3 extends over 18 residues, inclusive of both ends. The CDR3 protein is CASSLGAGGTDNLEGSFV.

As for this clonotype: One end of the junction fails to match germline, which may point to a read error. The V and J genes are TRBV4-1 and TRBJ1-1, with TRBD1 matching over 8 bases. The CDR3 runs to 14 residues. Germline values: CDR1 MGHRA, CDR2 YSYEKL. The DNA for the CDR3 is TGTGCCAGCAGCCAGACAGGGGAGAACACTGAAGCTTTCTTT. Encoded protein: CASSQTGENTEAFF.

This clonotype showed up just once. This CDR3 reads CASSPTGRRANVLTF. The CDR3 coding sequence is TGTGCCAGCAGCCCAACAGGGCGCAGGGCCAACGTCCTGACTTTC. This rearrangement joins TRBV28 to TRBJ2-6; D may be TRBD1 (6 bases). Germline V gene sequence: CDR1 MDHEN, CDR2 SYDVKM. This CDR3 has 15 amino acids. V was pared by 6 bases and J by 5 bases, with 14 bases between.

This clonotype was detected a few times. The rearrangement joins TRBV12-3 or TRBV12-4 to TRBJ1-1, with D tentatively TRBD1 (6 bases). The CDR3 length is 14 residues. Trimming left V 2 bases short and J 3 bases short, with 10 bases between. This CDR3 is CASSLRGRDTEAFF. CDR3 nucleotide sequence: TGTGCCAGCAGTTTAAGGGGGAGGGACACTGAAGCTTTCTTT.

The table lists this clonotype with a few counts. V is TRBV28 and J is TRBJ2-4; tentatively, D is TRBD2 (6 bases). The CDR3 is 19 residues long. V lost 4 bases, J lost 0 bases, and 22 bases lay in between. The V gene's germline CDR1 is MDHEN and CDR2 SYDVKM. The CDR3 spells CASSSPGLRRRIAKNIQYF. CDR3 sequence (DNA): TGTGCCAGCAGTTCACCGGGACTCCGTAGGAGAATAGCCAAAAACATTCAGTACTTC.

The CDR3 loop is CASSGRTSGRYNEQFF. DNA of the CDR3: TGTGCCAGCAGTGGTCGGACTAGCGGGAGATACAATGAGCAGTTCTTC. The genes are TRBV6-5 and TRBJ2-1, with TRBD2 matching 13 bases. V was clipped by 5 bases and J by 4 bases; unmatched bases: 5. The CDR3 length is 16 residues. Germline V gene sequence: CDR1 MNHEY, CDR2 SVGAGI.

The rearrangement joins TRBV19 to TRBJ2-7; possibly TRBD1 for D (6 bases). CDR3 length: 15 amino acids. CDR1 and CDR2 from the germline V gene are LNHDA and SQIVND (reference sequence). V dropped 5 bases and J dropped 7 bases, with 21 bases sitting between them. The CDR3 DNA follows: TGTGCCAGTAGTCGGGGAATCAGGGGCGGGCCGGAGCAGTACTTC. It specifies CASSRGIRGGPEQYF.

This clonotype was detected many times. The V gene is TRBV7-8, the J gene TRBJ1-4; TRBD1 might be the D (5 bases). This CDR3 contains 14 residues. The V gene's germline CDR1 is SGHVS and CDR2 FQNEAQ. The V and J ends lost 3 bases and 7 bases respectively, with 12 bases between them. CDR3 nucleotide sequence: TGTGCCAGCAGCTTGAGGGACTTCGGTGAAAAACTGTTTTTT. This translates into CASSLRDFGEKLFF. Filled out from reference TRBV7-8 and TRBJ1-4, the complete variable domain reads GAGVSQSPRYKVAKRGQDVALRCDPISGHVSLFWYQQALGQGPEFLTYFQNEAQLDKSGLPSDRFFAERPEGSVSTLKIQRTQQEDSAVYLCASSLRDFGEKLFFGSGTQLSVL.

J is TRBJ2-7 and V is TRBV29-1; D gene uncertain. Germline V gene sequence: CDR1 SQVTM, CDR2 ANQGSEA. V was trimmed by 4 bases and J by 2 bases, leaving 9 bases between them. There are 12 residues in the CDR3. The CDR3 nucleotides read TGCAGCGTTGCGGCAGACACCTACGAGCAGTACTTC. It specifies CSVAADTYEQYF.

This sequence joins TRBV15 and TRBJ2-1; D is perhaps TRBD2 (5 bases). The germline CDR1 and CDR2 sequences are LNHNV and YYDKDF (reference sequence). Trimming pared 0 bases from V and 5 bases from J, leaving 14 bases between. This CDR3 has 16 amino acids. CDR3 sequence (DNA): TGTGCCACCAGCAGAGACCTTACTGGGGAGAACAATGAGCAGTTCTTC. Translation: CATSRDLTGENNEQFF.

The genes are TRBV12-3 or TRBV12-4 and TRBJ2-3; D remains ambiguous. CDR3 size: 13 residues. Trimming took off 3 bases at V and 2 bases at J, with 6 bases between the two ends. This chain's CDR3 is CASSFGDTDTQYF. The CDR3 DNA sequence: TGTGCCAGCAGTTTCGGCGACACAGATACGCAGTATTTT.

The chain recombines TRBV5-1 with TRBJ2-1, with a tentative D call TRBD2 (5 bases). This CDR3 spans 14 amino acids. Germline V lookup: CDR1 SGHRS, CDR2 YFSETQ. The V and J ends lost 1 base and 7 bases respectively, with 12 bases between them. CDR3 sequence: CASSLREWDNEQFF. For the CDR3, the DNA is TGCGCCAGCAGCTTGAGGGAGTGGGATAATGAGCAGTTCTTC.

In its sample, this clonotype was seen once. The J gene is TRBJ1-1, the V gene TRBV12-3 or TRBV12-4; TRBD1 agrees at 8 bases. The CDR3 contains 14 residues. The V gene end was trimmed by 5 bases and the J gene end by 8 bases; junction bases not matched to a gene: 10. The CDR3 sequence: CASSDRGEFREAFF. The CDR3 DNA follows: TGTGCCAGCAGTGACAGGGGCGAGTTCAGAGAAGCTTTCTTT.

The CDR3 nucleotides read TGTGCCAGCAGTCAGCCGGACAGGCGGCTGCATGGCTACACCTTC. Residues: CASSQPDRRLHGYTF. This sequence joins TRBV12-3 or TRBV12-4 and TRBJ1-2; 7 bases agree with TRBD1. CDR3 size: 15 residues. The V gene end was trimmed by 5 bases and the J gene end by 6 bases; junction bases not matched to a gene: 12.

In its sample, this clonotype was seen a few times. CDR3 nucleotides: TGTGCCAGCAGCTCCACCGGACAGCCATATGGCTACACCTTC. It is translated as CASSSTGQPYGYTF. The chain recombines TRBV7-2 with TRBJ1-2; tentative D call: TRBD1 (6 bases). Germline CDR1 is SGHTA and CDR2 is FQGNSA. With 4 bases removed from V and 5 bases from J, the gap between germline ends came to 14 bases. This CDR3 has 14 residues.

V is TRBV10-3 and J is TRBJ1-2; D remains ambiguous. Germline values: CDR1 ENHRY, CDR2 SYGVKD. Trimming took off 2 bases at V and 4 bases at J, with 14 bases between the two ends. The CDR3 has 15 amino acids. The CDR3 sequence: CAISEPTESRYGYTF. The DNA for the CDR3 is TGTGCCATCAGTGAGCCTACAGAATCCCGCTATGGCTACACCTTC.

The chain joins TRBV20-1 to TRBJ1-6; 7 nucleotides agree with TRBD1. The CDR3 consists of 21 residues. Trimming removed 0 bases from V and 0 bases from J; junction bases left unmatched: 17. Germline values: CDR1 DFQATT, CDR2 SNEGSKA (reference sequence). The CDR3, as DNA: TGCAGTGCTAGAGAGCCGCCTAACAAGGACAGGCAGAGCTCCTATAATTCACCCCTCCACTTT. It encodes CSAREPPNKDRQSSYNSPLHF.

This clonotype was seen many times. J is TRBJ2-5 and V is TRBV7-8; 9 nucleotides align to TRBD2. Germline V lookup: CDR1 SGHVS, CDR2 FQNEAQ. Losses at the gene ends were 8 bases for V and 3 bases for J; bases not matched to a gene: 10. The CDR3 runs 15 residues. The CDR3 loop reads CASGRRGLAEETQYF. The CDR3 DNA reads TGTGCCAGCGGTAGAAGGGGACTAGCCGAAGAGACCCAGTACTTC.

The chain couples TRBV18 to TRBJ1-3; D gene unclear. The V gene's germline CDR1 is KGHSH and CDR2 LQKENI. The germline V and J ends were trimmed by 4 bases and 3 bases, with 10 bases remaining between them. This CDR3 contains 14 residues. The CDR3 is CASSRVRIGNTIYF. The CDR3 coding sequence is TGTGCCAGCTCACGCGTGCGGATTGGAAACACCATATATTTT.

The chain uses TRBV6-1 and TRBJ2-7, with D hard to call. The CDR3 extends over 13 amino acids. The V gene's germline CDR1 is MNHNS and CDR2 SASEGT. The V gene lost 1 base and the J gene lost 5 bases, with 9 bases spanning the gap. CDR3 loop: CASSEGKSNEQYF. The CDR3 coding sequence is TGTGCCAGCAGTGAAGGGAAATCTAACGAGCAGTACTTC.

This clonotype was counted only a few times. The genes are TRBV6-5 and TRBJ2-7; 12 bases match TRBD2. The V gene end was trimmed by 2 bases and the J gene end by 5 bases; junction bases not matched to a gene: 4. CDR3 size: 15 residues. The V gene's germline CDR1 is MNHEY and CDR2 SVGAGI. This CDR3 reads CASSYASGGVNEQYF. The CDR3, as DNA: TGTGCCAGCAGTTACGCTAGCGGGGGGGTAAACGAGCAGTACTTC.